The 14 T cell receptor beta chains in this list originate from one sample, sequenced in a study of blood T cells in healthy people across ages (dated by TCRdb to between 2014 and 2017). The library relied on 5' RACE. The data were produced on an Illumina HiSeq 2500. A second PCR of about 7 to 12 cycles was run with a J-beta primer mix and a sample-barcoded 5' primer. TCRdb reprocessing: public reads trimmed at Q25 with fastp, clones called with MiXCR, in-frame beta chains kept. Each entry merges the rows of one CDR3 protein and shows their most common DNA and genes. The sample yields about 680,000 distinct CDR3 sequences; more than 40% were counted once. The leading ten clones occupy 25% to 35% of the sample. The sample was blood. These TCRs come from a woman aged 60-75 years in good health.

V is TRBV6-1 and J is TRBJ1-5; weak D call: TRBD1 (5 bases). CDR1 is MNHNS, CDR2 SASEGT, per germline. Trimming stripped 6 bases from V and 7 bases from J, with 13 bases between. The CDR3 runs 13 residues. The CDR3 here is CASRAGFQQPQHF. CDR3 in DNA: TGTGCCAGCAGAGCAGGGTTCCAGCAGCCCCAGCATTTT.

V gene TRBV5-1 combines with J gene TRBJ2-7; D is undetermined. This CDR3 comprises 15 residues. V was trimmed by 0 bases and J by 0 bases, leaving 10 bases between them. The germline V gene encodes CDR1 SGHRS and CDR2 YFSETQ. The CDR3 loop is CASSLDGQSSYEQYF. The CDR3 DNA is TGCGCCAGCAGCTTGGATGGTCAAAGCTCCTACGAGCAGTACTTC.

As concerns this clonotype: At one of its ends the junction is not consistent with the germline gene, which may arise from a read error. The V and J genes are TRBV6-2 or TRBV6-3 and TRBJ2-5; 10 bases line up with TRBD2. The DNA end is a closer match to TRBJ2-7, so the J assignment may be wrong. The CDR3 has 19 residues. CDR1 and CDR2 from the germline V gene are MNHEY and SVGEGT. The CDR3 region is CAGSYNREGRGTSVYEQYF. The DNA for the CDR3 is TGTGCCGGCAGTTACAACAGGGAAGGGCGCGGGACTAGCGTGTACGAGCAGTACTTC.

This clonotype was detected ten times or more. V and J are TRBV4-3 and TRBJ2-1, with D tentatively TRBD1 (6 bases). The germline V and J ends were trimmed by 0 bases and 3 bases, with 9 bases remaining between them. The CDR3 extends over 15 amino acids. Germline CDR1 LGHNA, CDR2 YSLEER. CDR3 sequence reads: CASSQELQGYNEQFF. CDR3 bases: TGCGCCAGCAGCCAAGAGCTACAGGGCTACAATGAGCAGTTCTTC.

This clonotype was recorded a few times. The V and J genes are TRBV29-1 and TRBJ2-5; 7 bases are shared with TRBD1. The CDR3 covers 15 residues. The V and J ends lost 8 bases and 1 base, in that order; junction bases with no gene match: 13. Germline assignment: CDR1 SQVTM and CDR2 ANQGSEA. The CDR3 DNA is TGCAGCCGACTCATGACAGGGAGTCTCCAAGAGACCCAGTACTTC. Translating it yields CSRLMTGSLQETQYF.

This clonotype was seen just once. A much larger clone lies a single base off, so this may be a read error. The chain employs TRBV11-1 and TRBJ2-3; 8 bases match TRBD2. This CDR3 spans 16 amino acids. The V gene end was trimmed by 5 bases and the J gene end by 4 bases; junction bases not matched to a gene: 11. From germline, CDR1 is SGHAT and CDR2 FQDESV (reference sequence). The CDR3 is CASSLLTSGGADTQYF. CDR3 DNA: TGTGCCAGCAGCCTACTAACTAGCGGAGGCGCAGATACGCAGTATTTT. The variable domain in full, completed from reference TRBV11-1 and TRBJ2-3, reads EAEVAQSPRYKITEKSQAVAFWCDPISGHATLYWYRQILGQGPELLVQFQDESVVDDSQLPKDRFSAERLKGVDSTLKIQPAELGDSAMYLCASSLLTSGGADTQYFGPGTRLTVL.

The V gene is TRBV4-3, the J gene TRBJ2-7, with D possibly matching TRBD2 (6 bases). The CDR3 runs to 14 residues. The V gene's germline CDR1 is LGHNA and CDR2 YSLEER. The V end lost 1 base, the J end lost 2 bases, and 9 bases lay between the germline ends. This CDR3 is CASSQVEGPYEQYF. CDR3 in DNA: TGCGCCAGCAGCCAAGTGGAGGGCCCCTACGAGCAGTACTTC.

The genes are TRBV2 and TRBJ2-1; D perhaps matches TRBD1 (5 bases). Germline loops: CDR1 SNHLY, CDR2 FYNNEI. With 4 bases removed from V and 13 bases from J, the gap between germline ends came to 11 bases. This CDR3 has 11 amino acids. The CDR3 loop reads CASSGGRGQFF. The CDR3 DNA reads as TGTGCCAGCAGTGGAGGAAGGGGTCAGTTCTTC.

The V gene is TRBV28, the J gene TRBJ2-5, with D hard to call. V gave up 5 bases and J gave up 4 bases, with 8 bases separating them. The CDR3 extends over 12 amino acids. Germline values: CDR1 MDHEN, CDR2 SYDVKM. The CDR3 here is CASSLSRETQYF. In nucleotides, the CDR3 is TGTGCCAGCAGTCTTAGCAGAGAGACCCAGTACTTC.

The chain joins TRBV7-2 to TRBJ2-2, with TRBD2 identical over 9 bases. Germline CDR1 and CDR2: SGHTA and FQGNSA. Trimming removed 5 bases from V and 5 bases from J; junction bases left unmatched: 6. There are 15 residues in the CDR3. In DNA form, the CDR3 reads TGTGCCAGCAGCGTAGGTGCGGGAGGGACCGGGGAGCTGTTTTTT. Its protein is CASSVGAGGTGELFF.

This clonotype has more than one count but fewer than ten. The chain combines TRBV6-2 or TRBV6-3 with TRBJ2-5; possible D gene TRBD1, 5 bases. This CDR3 has 16 amino acids. V was shortened by 4 bases and J by 0 bases, with 15 bases between the two germline ends. Germline V gives CDR1 MNHEY, CDR2 SVGEGT. The CDR3 DNA follows: TGTGCCAGCAGTTCTCACCTCCCGACAGACCAAGAGACCCAGTACTTC. It encodes CASSSHLPTDQETQYF.

This chain links TRBV2 with TRBJ2-7; D might be TRBD1 or TRBD2, each matching 7 bases. The CDR3 spans 13 residues. Trimming stripped 7 bases from V and 3 bases from J, with 13 bases between. Looked up from germline, CDR1 is SNHLY and CDR2 is FYNNEI. The CDR3: CASIERDSYEQYF. CDR3 DNA: TGTGCCAGCATCGAGCGGGACAGCTACGAGCAGTACTTC.

This clonotype was counted only a few times. Here the CDR3 omits its conserved ending phenylalanine or tryptophan, so a read error is the likely source. The chain recombines TRBV5-1 with TRBJ2-1; TRBD2 aligns across 12 bases. Germline lookup yields CDR1 SGHRS and CDR2 YFSETQ. Germline trimming cut 7 bases from V and 5 bases from J; bases unmatched to any gene: 4. This CDR3 spans 14 amino acids. CDR3 loop: CASSRTSGNNEQFL. The CDR3 region has the DNA TGCGCCAGCTCCCGGACTAGCGGGAACAATGAGCAGTTCTTG.

This chain links TRBV6-5 with TRBJ2-5; D unclear. The CDR3 is 13 residues long. Per germline, CDR1 MNHEY and CDR2 SVGAGI. The germline V and J ends were trimmed by 6 bases and 2 bases, with 10 bases remaining between them. The CDR3: CASRVWRQETQYF. CDR3 DNA: TGTGCCAGCAGGGTTTGGCGGCAAGAGACCCAGTACTTC.